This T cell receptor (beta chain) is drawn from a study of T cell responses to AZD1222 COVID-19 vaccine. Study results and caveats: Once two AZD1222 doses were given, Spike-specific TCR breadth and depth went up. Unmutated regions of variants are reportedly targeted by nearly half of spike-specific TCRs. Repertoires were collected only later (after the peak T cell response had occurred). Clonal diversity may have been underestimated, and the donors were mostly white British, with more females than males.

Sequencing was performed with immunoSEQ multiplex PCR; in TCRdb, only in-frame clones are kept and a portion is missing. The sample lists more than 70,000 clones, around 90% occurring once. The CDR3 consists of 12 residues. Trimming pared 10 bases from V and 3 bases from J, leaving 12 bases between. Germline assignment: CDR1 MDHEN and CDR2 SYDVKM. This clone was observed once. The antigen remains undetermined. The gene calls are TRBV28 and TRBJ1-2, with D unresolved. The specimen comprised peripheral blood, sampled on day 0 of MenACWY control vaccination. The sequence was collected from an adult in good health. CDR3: CATQRRDYGYTF. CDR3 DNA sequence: TGTGCCACCCAGCGTAGGGACTATGGCTACACCTTC.